The clone carrying this T cell receptor beta chain was observed once. Its antigen is not identified. Produced via immunoSEQ multiplex PCR; TCRdb's table is partial and in-frame only. The sample lists tens of thousands of clones; 75% to 90% were seen once. Germline V gene data show CDR1 as MNHNS and CDR2 as SASEGT. The CDR3 consists of 15 residues. Trimming took 4 bases from V and 2 from J; bases not matched to a gene: 7. These data come from a study of a mutant IDH1 vaccine in newly diagnosed glioma. The wider study: The initiation of vaccination occurred 4-6 weeks after radiotherapy alone, or with temozolomide cycles.

Time point described: week 23, last vaccination. Every single dose of the vaccine, 300 ug of mutant IDH1 20-mer peptide, came with topical imiquimod. Donors harbored newly found WHO grade 3 or 4 IDH1-mutant, ATRX-lost astrocytomas. The chain employs TRBV6-1 and TRBJ2-5; 7 bases fit TRBD2. The sequence was obtained from a woman between 45 and 65 years old with glioma. The material sequenced was PBMCs, taken from a glioma patient whose treatment included an IDH1 peptide vaccine. In DNA form, the CDR3 reads TGTGCCAGCAGTGTGGTACTAGCGTCACAAGAGACCCAGTACTTC. Its protein is CASSVVLASQETQYF.